What follows is one T cell receptor beta chain and its context. As yet, its antigen is unknown. TCRdb's table, derived via immunoSEQ multiplex PCR, lists solely in-frame clones and lacks some. The table shows about 2,500,000 clones, with more than 90% occurring only once. The CDR3 contains 12 residues. Trimming took 7 bases from V and 8 from J, leaving 12 bases between them. Germline CDR1 is SNHLY and CDR2 is FYNNEI. The source of the sample is a study of shared clonotypes between healthy human individuals. General observations from the study: Several donors held 5% to 5.5% of naive CD4 clonotypes in common. A reduction in generation probabilities was seen for non-shared clonotypes relative to those shared by all four donors.

Sequencing was done on a sample of naive CD4+ T cells sorted from blood. Subset indicated: CD45RA+ positively selected. The gene calls are TRBV2 and TRBJ2-4, with a tentative D call TRBD2 (6 bases). The receptor was derived from a young man in good health. CDR3 nucleotide sequence: TGTGCCAGCAAGCCCTCGGGGGACATTCAGTACTTC. This codes for CASKPSGDIQYF. Filled out from reference TRBV2 and TRBJ2-4, the complete variable domain reads EPEVTQTPSHQVTQMGQEVILRCVPISNHLYFYWYRQILGQKVEFLVSFYNNEISEKSEIFDDQFSVERPDGSNFTLKIRSTKLEDSAMYFCASKPSGDIQYFGAGTRLSVL.